A single sample gave rise to the 32 T cell receptor beta chains below, sequenced in a study of identical twins. A single record per CDR3 protein comes from TCRdb applying MiXCR to the 5' RACE reads. This sample yields about 340,000 distinct CDR3 sequences, of which about 10% are seen a single time; roughly 8.9% belongs to the top ten. Source material: naive T cells sorted from blood. These receptor sequences come from a woman between 50 and 59 years old in good health.

This clonotype was recorded at least ten times. The chain links TRBV10-3 to TRBJ2-1, with a tentative D call TRBD2 (5 bases). Germline CDR1 reads ENHRY; CDR2 reads SYGVKD. Trimming shortened V by 3 bases and J by 5 bases, and 14 bases separated the two germline ends. The CDR3 runs to 15 residues. CDR3 sequence (DNA): TGTGCCATCAGTGAACGCGGGTGGGGTGACAATGAGCAGTTCTTC. It codes for CAISERGWGDNEQFF.

This clonotype has more than one count but fewer than ten. The V call is TRBV6-4, the J call TRBJ2-5; tentatively, D is TRBD1 (6 bases). The germline V and J ends were trimmed by 3 bases and 2 bases, with 10 bases remaining between them. The length of the CDR3 is 14 residues. CDR1 and CDR2 (germline): MRHNA, SNTAGT. The CDR3 protein is CASSEDSPQETQYF. The CDR3 DNA reads as TGTGCCAGCAGTGAGGACAGCCCACAAGAGACCCAGTACTTC.

This clonotype has more than one count but fewer than ten. This chain links TRBV27 with TRBJ1-1; possible D gene TRBD1, 5 bases. Trimming took off 5 bases at V and 0 bases at J, with 10 bases between the two ends. Germline V gene sequence: CDR1 MNHEY, CDR2 SMNVEV (reference sequence). This CDR3 contains 14 residues. CDR3 nucleotides: TGTGCCAGCAGTCCAGGGACGATGAACACTGAAGCTTTCTTT. Protein: CASSPGTMNTEAFF.

The V call is TRBV7-9, the J call TRBJ1-5; D unclear. Germline lookup yields CDR1 SEHNR and CDR2 FQNEAQ (reference sequence). Trimming stripped 0 bases from V and 9 bases from J, with 18 bases between. The CDR3 extends over 16 amino acids. For the CDR3, the DNA is TGTGCCAGCAGCTTAGCGACGGCCGGCCCGCTGGCGCCCCAGCATTTT. Encoded protein: CASSLATAGPLAPQHF.

The rearrangement links TRBV14 to TRBJ2-6, with D uncertain. The V gene's germline CDR1 is SGHDN and CDR2 FVKESK. V gave up 3 bases and J gave up 1 base, with 4 bases separating them. This CDR3 comprises 14 residues. CDR3 bases: TGTGCCAGCAGCCAGATATCTGGGGCCAACGTCCTGACTTTC. Its protein product is CASSQISGANVLTF.

The gene calls are TRBV5-1 and TRBJ2-7; no clear D gene. The length of the CDR3 is 13 residues. Germline V lookup: CDR1 SGHRS, CDR2 YFSETQ. Deletions cut 0 bases from V and 3 bases from J, with 7 bases between. The DNA of the CDR3 is TGCGCCAGCAGCTTGGAGGCCAACTACGAGCAGTACTTC. It is translated as CASSLEANYEQYF.

The J gene is TRBJ2-1, the V gene TRBV20-1; 12 bases agree with TRBD2. The CDR3 length is 14 residues. V shed 5 bases, J shed 6 bases, and the junction held 5 bases outside the gene matches. Germline V gene sequence: CDR1 DFQATT, CDR2 SNEGSKA (reference sequence). CDR3 residues: CSAPRLAGANEQFF. Written as DNA, the CDR3 is TGCAGTGCTCCACGACTAGCGGGGGCCAATGAGCAGTTCTTC.

This clonotype occurred many times. The chain links TRBV12-5 to TRBJ2-3; 7 bases fit TRBD1. J lost 2 bases, V lost 1 base, and 3 bases had no gene match. The CDR3 extends over 15 amino acids. Germline lookup yields CDR1 LGHNT and CDR2 FRNRAP. CDR3 sequence (DNA): TGTGCTAGTGGTTTGGCCGGGACAGACACAGATACGCAGTATTTT. Translating gives CASGLAGTDTDTQYF.

This clonotype was seen at least ten times. The J gene is TRBJ2-7, the V gene TRBV3-1; no definite D call. Trimming took off 0 bases at V and 2 bases at J, with 2 bases between the two ends. CDR1 and CDR2 from the germline V gene are LGHDT and YNNKEL (reference sequence). The length of the CDR3 is 12 residues. The DNA of the CDR3 is TGTGCCAGCAGCCAAGACACCTACGAGCAGTACTTC. It is translated as CASSQDTYEQYF.

This clonotype occurred a few times. This sequence joins TRBV28 and TRBJ2-7; 8 bases are a match to TRBD1. Germline lookup yields CDR1 MDHEN and CDR2 SYDVKM. CDR3 size: 11 residues. With 5 bases clipped from V and 13 bases from J, the junction kept 7 bases outside the gene matches. CDR3 DNA sequence: TGTGCCAGCAGTCCCCCGGGACAGGTCTACGTC. It yields the protein CASSPPGQVYV.

This clonotype has a handful of counts. J is TRBJ1-1 and V is TRBV24-1, with unresolved D. The CDR3 extends over 14 amino acids. The germline CDR1 and CDR2 sequences are KGHDR and SFDVKD. V lost 3 bases, J lost 1 base, and 8 bases lay in between. The CDR3 sequence: CATSDRGGNTEAFF. The CDR3 region has the DNA TGTGCCACCAGTGATCGAGGAGGGAACACTGAAGCTTTCTTT.

Ten or more counts support this clonotype. The chain joins TRBV7-9 to TRBJ2-1; 15 nucleotides align to TRBD2. Germline CDR1 reads SEHNR; CDR2 reads FQNEAQ (reference sequence). The junction had 5 bases not matched to a gene; V was cut back by 5 bases and J by 3 bases. The CDR3 runs 17 residues. The DNA of the CDR3 is TGTGCCAGCAGCCGTGGACTAGCGGGAGGGCGCTACAATGAGCAGTTCTTC. Encoded protein: CASSRGLAGGRYNEQFF.

In its sample, this clonotype was seen a few times. The V gene is TRBV24-1, the J gene TRBJ2-2, with a possible D match to TRBD2 (5 bases). The CDR3 consists of 17 residues. The germline V gene encodes CDR1 KGHDR and CDR2 SFDVKD. Trimming stripped 0 bases from V and 5 bases from J, with 15 bases between. CDR3 bases: TGTGCCACCAGTGATTTGCAGGCGGGCGTAGGGACCGGGGAGCTGTTTTTT. Residues: CATSDLQAGVGTGELFF.

This sequence joins TRBV7-3 and TRBJ2-7; D remains ambiguous. Germline assignment: CDR1 SGHTA and CDR2 FQGTGA. V gave up 1 base and J gave up 3 bases, with 16 bases separating them. CDR3 length equals 16 residues. CDR3 amino acids: CASSLNSKRTYYEQYF. DNA of the CDR3: TGTGCCAGCAGCTTAAACTCGAAAAGAACTTACTACGAGCAGTACTTC. The full variable domain, with the rest looked up from reference TRBV7-3 and TRBJ2-7, is GAGVSQTPSNKVTEKGKYVELRCDPISGHTALYWYRQSLGQGPEFLIYFQGTGAADDSGLPNDRFFAVRPEGSVSTLKIQRTERGDSAVYLCASSLNSKRTYYEQYFGPGTRLTVT.

This clonotype was observed a handful of times. This rearrangement joins TRBV20-1 to TRBJ2-4; a possible D gene is TRBD1 (6 bases). Germline CDR1 and CDR2: DFQATT and SNEGSKA (reference sequence). The CDR3 loop spans 17 amino acids. The V and J ends lost 5 bases and 1 base respectively, with 21 bases between them. Here the CDR3 reads CSARGGKSSSAKNIQYF. In nucleotides, the CDR3 is TGCAGTGCTCGAGGGGGAAAATCTAGTAGCGCCAAAAACATTCAGTACTTC.

This clonotype has only a few counts. The chain is built from TRBV20-1 and TRBJ2-7, with 9 bases fitting TRBD2. V dropped 0 bases and J dropped 3; count of bases not matched to a gene: 6. The germline gives CDR1 DFQATT, CDR2 SNEGSKA (reference sequence). This CDR3 comprises 15 residues. CDR3 DNA: TGCAGTGCTAGAGAGTTTAGGACTAGCGACTACGAGCAGTACTTC. It codes for CSAREFRTSDYEQYF.

This clonotype has more than one count but fewer than ten. This sequence joins TRBV7-9 and TRBJ2-1; D ambiguous. Looked up from germline, CDR1 is SEHNR and CDR2 is FQNEAQ (reference sequence). This CDR3 is built from 15 residues. The V and J ends lost 5 bases and 2 bases respectively, with 13 bases between them. As DNA, the CDR3 is TGTGCCAGCAGCCCTATATCAACACCCTACAATGAGCAGTTCTTC. Its protein is CASSPISTPYNEQFF.

This clonotype was detected ten times or more. The V call is TRBV5-6, the J call TRBJ2-4, with D possibly TRBD2 on 6 matching bases. The germline CDR1 and CDR2 sequences are SGHDT and YYEEEE. V shed 8 bases and J shed 2 bases, with 20 bases lying between them. This CDR3 has 16 amino acids. The CDR3 sequence: CASARWRDLSKNIQYF. In DNA form, the CDR3 reads TGTGCCAGTGCTAGGTGGCGGGACCTGTCCAAAAACATTCAGTACTTC.

This clonotype was detected only a few times. The chain employs TRBV28 and TRBJ1-2; a possible D gene is TRBD1 (5 bases). CDR3 length equals 14 residues. With 4 bases removed from V and 2 bases from J, the gap between germline ends came to 11 bases. Germline V gives CDR1 MDHEN, CDR2 SYDVKM. The CDR3 reads CASSSSGTNYGYTF. The CDR3 DNA is TGTGCCAGCAGTTCTTCAGGGACCAACTATGGCTACACCTTC.

This clonotype showed up many times. The chain carries TRBV12-3 or TRBV12-4 and TRBJ2-2; 10 bases are shared with TRBD2. The CDR3 extends over 16 amino acids. The trim removed 3 bases at V and 1 base at J, leaving 2 bases unmatched. This CDR3 is CASSFRTSGNTGELFF. The CDR3 region has the DNA TGTGCCAGCAGTTTCCGGACTAGCGGGAACACCGGGGAGCTGTTTTTT.

This clonotype turned up a few times. The J gene is TRBJ2-5, the V gene TRBV7-9; D might be TRBD1 (5 bases). Germline V gene data show CDR1 as SEHNR and CDR2 as FQNEAQ (reference sequence). The CDR3 totals 13 residues. The germline V and J ends were trimmed by 11 bases and 5 bases, with 18 bases remaining between them. CDR3 sequence reads: CAGQQVVRETQYF. CDR3 sequence (DNA): TGTGCCGGCCAACAGGTGGTTCGGGAGACCCAGTACTTC.

This chain uses TRBV10-3 with TRBJ2-5, with no clear D. Trimming cost V 5 bases and J 3 bases, with 10 bases left between them. Germline V lookup: CDR1 ENHRY, CDR2 SYGVKD. This CDR3 contains 13 residues. In DNA form, the CDR3 reads TGTGCCATCAGTCCCAGAACCAAAGAGACCCAGTACTTC. The encoded protein is CAISPRTKETQYF.

This clonotype was counted many times. V is TRBV29-1 and J is TRBJ1-1; D not certain. Germline assignment: CDR1 SQVTM and CDR2 ANQGSEA. V was clipped by 7 bases and J by 0 bases, with 12 bases between them. This CDR3 spans 13 amino acids. CDR3 DNA sequence: TGCAGCGCCCCCGGACTGATGAACACTGAAGCTTTCTTT. As protein: CSAPGLMNTEAFF.

This clonotype turned up a few times. The chain recombines TRBV30 with TRBJ2-7; tentatively, D is TRBD1 (6 bases). With 5 bases removed from V and 4 bases from J, the gap between germline ends came to 18 bases. Per the germline V gene, CDR1 is GTSNPN and CDR2 is SVGIG (reference sequence). The CDR3 length is 14 residues. In DNA form, the CDR3 reads TGTGCCTGGGGGACGACAGGTACTGCTTACGAGCAGTACTTC. This sequence encodes CAWGTTGTAYEQYF. Complete variable domain (other parts from reference TRBV30 and TRBJ2-7): SQTIHQWPATLVQPVGSPLSLECTVEGTSNPNLYWYRQAAGRGLQLLFYSVGIGQISSEVPQNLSASRPQDRQFILSSKKLLLSDSGFYLCAWGTTGTAYEQYFGPGTRLTVT.

This clonotype was seen only a few times. The chain recombines TRBV10-3 with TRBJ2-7, with D tentatively TRBD2 (7 bases). Germline-derived CDR1 and CDR2 are ENHRY and SYGVKD. The CDR3 is 13 amino acids. V was trimmed by 6 bases and J by 7 bases, leaving 16 bases between them. CDR3 sequence reads: CAISGGGSGEQYF. CDR3 bases: TGTGCCATCAGCGGGGGCGGGAGCGGTGAGCAGTACTTC.

J is TRBJ2-1 and V is TRBV20-1, with TRBD1 matching 9 bases. The germline gives CDR1 DFQATT, CDR2 SNEGSKA (reference sequence). The CDR3 contains 12 residues. Losses at the gene ends were 6 bases for V and 12 bases for J; bases not matched to a gene: 9. This chain's CDR3 is CSANIQGQGQFF. Written as DNA, the CDR3 is TGCAGTGCAAACATTCAGGGACAGGGGCAGTTCTTC.

The rearrangement links TRBV12-3 or TRBV12-4 to TRBJ2-2, with 7 bases that match TRBD2. The CDR3 has 14 residues. The V and J ends lost 6 bases and 6 bases, in that order; junction bases with no gene match: 7. The DNA of the CDR3 is TGTGCCAGCAGCACGGGAGGACTCTCCGGGGAGCTGTTTTTT. Amino acid sequence: CASSTGGLSGELFF.

This clonotype was seen many times. The J gene is TRBJ2-3, the V gene TRBV5-1; possibly TRBD1 for D (5 bases). Germline values: CDR1 SGHRS, CDR2 YFSETQ. This CDR3 region has 15 residues. V lost 4 bases and J 0 bases, leaving 12 bases between the germline ends. In DNA, the CDR3 is TGCGCCAGCAGCACCAGGACAACTAGCACAGATACGCAGTATTTT. Translation: CASSTRTTSTDTQYF.

This clonotype has more than one count but fewer than ten. The chain joins TRBV12-3 or TRBV12-4 to TRBJ2-2; D may be TRBD1 (5 bases). The CDR3 has 16 residues. Trimming shortened V by 5 bases and J by 1 base, and 14 bases separated the two germline ends. CDR3: CASSPALQGNTGELFF. CDR3 DNA: TGTGCCAGCAGTCCAGCCCTCCAGGGGAACACCGGGGAGCTGTTTTTT.

This clonotype has only a few counts. The J gene is TRBJ2-5, the V gene TRBV12-3 or TRBV12-4, with TRBD1 as a possible D gene (6 bases). V shed 4 bases and J shed 3 bases, with 12 bases lying between them. The CDR3 is made up of 14 amino acids. In DNA form, the CDR3 reads TGTGCCAGCAGTTCATGGGGGCCGGAAGAGACCCAGTACTTC. It yields the protein CASSSWGPEETQYF.

This clonotype turned up a few times. The rearrangement joins TRBV24-1 to TRBJ2-1; 9 nucleotides align to TRBD1. Germline lookup yields CDR1 KGHDR and CDR2 SFDVKD. The V and J ends lost 4 bases and 0 bases, in that order; junction bases with no gene match: 6. The CDR3 is 17 amino acids. Here the CDR3 reads CATSDSKTGGSYNEQFF. CDR3 sequence (DNA): TGTGCCACCAGTGACTCGAAGACAGGGGGCTCCTACAATGAGCAGTTCTTC.

This clonotype occurred a few times. The genes are TRBV7-9 and TRBJ1-5; 11 bases align to TRBD1. The CDR3 sequence is 20 residues long. Germline V gene sequence: CDR1 SEHNR, CDR2 FQNEAQ (reference sequence). The ends lost 1 base at V and 1 base at J; junction bases unmatched: 12. The CDR3 sequence is CASSLVSKIGTGGSNQPQHF. The CDR3, as DNA: TGTGCCAGCAGCTTAGTGTCAAAGATCGGGACAGGGGGAAGCAATCAGCCCCAGCATTTT.